The clone carrying this T cell receptor (beta chain) was found many times. Its antigen is unidentified. The data stem from a study of T cells in Graves' hyperthyroidism and ophthalmopathy. Graves' hyperthyroidism showing no ophthalmopathy progression within 18 months was considered stable. Orbital computed tomography and thyroid ultrasound, together with serum TRAb and thyroxine and clinical symptoms, were used for diagnoses. What was amplified from RNA transcripts were TCR beta CDR3 regions. The HTBI primer set was used in a first-round RT-PCR of the TCR CDR3. TCRdb recomputed calls from the multiplex PCR reads with MiXCR, one row per CDR3 protein. The data contain 530,000 or so distinct CDR3 sequences, about half of them singletons. Overall study findings and caveats: Separation of ophthalmopathy from stable hyperthyroidism was achieved by a 13 V-J model. Within blood appeared most thyroid clonotypes that had expanded above 0.001.

The source of this sequence is a woman aged 18 to 35 with Graves' hyperthyroidism. What was sequenced was peripheral blood or thyroid tissue (not recorded which).

The CDR3 sequence: CASSIGEWGSGNTIYF. CDR3 DNA: TGTGCCAGCAGCATCGGCGAGTGGGGCTCTGGAAACACCATATATTTT. The chain carries TRBV12-3 or TRBV12-4 and TRBJ1-3; no firm D call. The CDR3 extends over 16 amino acids. The V gene lost 6 bases and the J gene lost 0 bases, with 15 bases spanning the gap.